This TCR beta chain was retrieved from a study of cytomegalovirus exposure and HLA in healthy donors. The study's findings and limits: Researchers reported in a later analysis that a missense DCLRE1C variant was tied to TCR beta V- and J-gene trimming.

PCR used 60 Vbeta primers and 13 Jbeta primers. Produced via immunoSEQ multiplex PCR; TCRdb's table is partial and in-frame only. In the table there are more than 85,000 clones, over 12% of which are singletons. The CDR3 extends over 14 amino acids. Germline V CDR1 and CDR2: SNHLY, FYNNEI. Trimming pared 7 bases from V and 5 bases from J, leaving 17 bases between. Notes on this clone: Its antigen is not identified.

The receptor comes from a female donor in good health and CMV-seronegative. Material: PBMCs. The J gene is TRBJ1-1, the V gene TRBV2; the D is unclear. The CDR3 sequence: CASTPSMGRTEAFF. CDR3 nucleotides: TGTGCCAGCACTCCTTCCATGGGCCGGACTGAAGCTTTCTTT.